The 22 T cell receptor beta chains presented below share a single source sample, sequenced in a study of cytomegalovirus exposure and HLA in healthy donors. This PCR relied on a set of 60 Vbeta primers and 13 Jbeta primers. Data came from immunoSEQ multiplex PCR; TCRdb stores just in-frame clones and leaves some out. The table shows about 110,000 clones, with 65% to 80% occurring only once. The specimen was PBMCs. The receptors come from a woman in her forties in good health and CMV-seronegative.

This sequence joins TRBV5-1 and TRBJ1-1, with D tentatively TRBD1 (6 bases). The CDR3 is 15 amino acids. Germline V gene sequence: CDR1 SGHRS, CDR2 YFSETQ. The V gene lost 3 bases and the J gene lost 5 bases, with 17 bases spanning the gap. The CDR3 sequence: CASSYEGGKGTEAFF. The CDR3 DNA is TGCGCCAGCAGCTACGAAGGGGGAAAGGGTACTGAAGCTTTCTTT.

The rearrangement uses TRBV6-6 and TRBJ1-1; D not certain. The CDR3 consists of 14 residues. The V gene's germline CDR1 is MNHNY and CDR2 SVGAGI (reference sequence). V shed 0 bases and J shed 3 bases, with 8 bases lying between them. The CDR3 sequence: CASSYSRADTEAFF. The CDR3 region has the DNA TGTGCCAGCAGTTACTCGAGGGCTGACACTGAAGCTTTCTTT.

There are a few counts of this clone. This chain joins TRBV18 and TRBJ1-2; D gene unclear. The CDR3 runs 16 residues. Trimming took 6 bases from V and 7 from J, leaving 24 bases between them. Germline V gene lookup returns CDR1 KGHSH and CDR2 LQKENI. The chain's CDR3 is CASSPSAFANFGGYTF. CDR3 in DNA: TGTGCCAGCTCCCCGTCCGCGTTTGCTAATTTCGGTGGCTACACCTTC.

The CDR3 nucleotides are TGTGCCAGCAGCTTAGGCGGCTATGGCTACACCTTC. It codes for CASSLGGYGYTF. V gene TRBV11-2 combines with J gene TRBJ1-2; D uncertain. Germline V CDR1 and CDR2: SGHAT, FQNNGV. The CDR3 sequence is 12 residues long. Trimming pared 1 base from V and 4 bases from J, leaving 4 bases between.

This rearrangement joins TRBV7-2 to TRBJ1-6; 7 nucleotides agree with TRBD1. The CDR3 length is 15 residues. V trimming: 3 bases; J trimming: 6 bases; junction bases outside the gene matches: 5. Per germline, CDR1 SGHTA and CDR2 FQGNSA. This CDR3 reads CASSFEQGINSPLHF. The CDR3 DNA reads TGTGCCAGCAGCTTTGAACAGGGGATTAATTCACCCCTCCACTTT.

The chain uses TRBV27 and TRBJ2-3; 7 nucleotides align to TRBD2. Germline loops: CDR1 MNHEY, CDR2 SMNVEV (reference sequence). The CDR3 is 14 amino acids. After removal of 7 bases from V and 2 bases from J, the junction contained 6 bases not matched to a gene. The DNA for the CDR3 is TGTGCCAGCAACCCGCGGGGGAACACAGATACGCAGTATTTT. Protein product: CASNPRGNTDTQYF.

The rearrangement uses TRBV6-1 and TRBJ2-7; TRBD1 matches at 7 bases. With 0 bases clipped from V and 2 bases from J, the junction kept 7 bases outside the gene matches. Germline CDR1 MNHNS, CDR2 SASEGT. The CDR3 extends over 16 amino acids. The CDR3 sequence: CASSEAYRGPTYEQYF. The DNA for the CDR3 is TGTGCCAGCAGTGAAGCGTACAGGGGCCCTACCTACGAGCAGTACTTC.

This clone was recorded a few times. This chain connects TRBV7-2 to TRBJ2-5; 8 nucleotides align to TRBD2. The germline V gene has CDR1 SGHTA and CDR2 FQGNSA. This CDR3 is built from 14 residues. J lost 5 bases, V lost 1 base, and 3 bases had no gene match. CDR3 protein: CASSLGSGTETQYF. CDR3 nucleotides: TGTGCCAGCAGCTTAGGTAGCGGGACGGAGACCCAGTACTTC.

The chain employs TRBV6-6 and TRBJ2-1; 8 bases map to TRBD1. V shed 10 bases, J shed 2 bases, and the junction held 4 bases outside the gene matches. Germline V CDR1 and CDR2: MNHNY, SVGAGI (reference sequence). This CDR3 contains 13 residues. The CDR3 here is CATQTGAYNEQFF. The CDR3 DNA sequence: TGTGCCACACAGACAGGGGCCTACAATGAGCAGTTCTTC.

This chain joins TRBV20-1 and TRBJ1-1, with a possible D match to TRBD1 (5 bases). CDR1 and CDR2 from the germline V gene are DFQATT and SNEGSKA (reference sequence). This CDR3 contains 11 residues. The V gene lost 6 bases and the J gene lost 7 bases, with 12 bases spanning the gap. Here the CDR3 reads CSARAGNEAFF. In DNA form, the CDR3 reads TGCAGTGCCAGGGCTGGGAATGAAGCTTTCTTT.

The CDR3 loop is CASRGLRSPREETQYF. Here the CDR3 DNA reads TGCGCCAGCCGGGGGCTGAGGAGCCCGCGGGAGGAGACCCAGTACTTC. The chain couples TRBV10-2 to TRBJ2-5, with D perhaps matching TRBD2 (7 bases). The V gene's germline CDR1 is WSHSY and CDR2 SAAADI. V dropped 8 bases and J dropped 5 bases, with 24 bases sitting between them. This CDR3 has 16 residues.

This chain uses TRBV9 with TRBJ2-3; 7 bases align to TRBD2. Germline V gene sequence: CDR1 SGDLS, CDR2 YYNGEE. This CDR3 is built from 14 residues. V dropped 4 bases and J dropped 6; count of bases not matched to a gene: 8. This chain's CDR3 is CASSPIPGRDTQYF. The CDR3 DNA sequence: TGTGCCAGCAGCCCGATTCCCGGGAGGGATACGCAGTATTTT.

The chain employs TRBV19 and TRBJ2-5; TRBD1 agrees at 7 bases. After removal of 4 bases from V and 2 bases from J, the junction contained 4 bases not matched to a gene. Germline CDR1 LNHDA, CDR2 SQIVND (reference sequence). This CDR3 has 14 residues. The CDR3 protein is CASSRQGHQETQYF. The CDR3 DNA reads TGTGCCAGTAGTAGACAGGGTCATCAAGAGACCCAGTACTTC.

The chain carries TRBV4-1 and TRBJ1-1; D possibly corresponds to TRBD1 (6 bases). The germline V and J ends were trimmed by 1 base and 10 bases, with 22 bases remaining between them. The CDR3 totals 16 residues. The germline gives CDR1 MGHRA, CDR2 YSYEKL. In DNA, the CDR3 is TGCGCCAGCAGCCAAGTGGGCAGGGGAAGGACCACCAGAGCTTTCTTT. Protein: CASSQVGRGRTTRAFF.

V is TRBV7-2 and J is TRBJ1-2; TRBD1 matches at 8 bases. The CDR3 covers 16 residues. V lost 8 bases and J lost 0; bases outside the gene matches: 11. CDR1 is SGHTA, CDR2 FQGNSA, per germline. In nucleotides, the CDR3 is TGTGCCAGCGCCGAAGTCAGGGGGCCAGCTAACTATGGCTACACCTTC. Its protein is CASAEVRGPANYGYTF.

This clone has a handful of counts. The CDR3: CASSHTSGGHNEQFF. CDR3 nucleotide sequence: TGTGCCAGCAGCCATACTAGCGGGGGACACAATGAGCAGTTCTTC. The rearrangement uses TRBV7-9 and TRBJ2-1; TRBD2 matches 11 bases. The CDR3 is 15 amino acids. Germline V gene data show CDR1 as SEHNR and CDR2 as FQNEAQ (reference sequence). V lost 5 bases, J lost 5 bases, and 5 bases stayed unmatched.

CDR3 in DNA: TGTGCCAGCAGCCTTCGACAGGACTACACCGGGGAGCTGTTTTTT. Amino acids: CASSLRQDYTGELFF. The V call is TRBV13, the J call TRBJ2-2, with D perhaps TRBD1 (6 bases). The CDR3 contains 15 residues. Deletions cut 5 bases from V and 3 bases from J, with 13 bases between. Germline assignment: CDR1 PRHDT and CDR2 FYEKMQ (reference sequence).

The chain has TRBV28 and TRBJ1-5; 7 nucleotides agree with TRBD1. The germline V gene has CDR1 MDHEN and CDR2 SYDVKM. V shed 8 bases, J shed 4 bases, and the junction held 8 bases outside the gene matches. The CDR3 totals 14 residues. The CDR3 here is CASREGGGNQPQHF. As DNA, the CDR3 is TGTGCCAGCCGTGAAGGGGGCGGGAATCAGCCCCAGCATTTT.

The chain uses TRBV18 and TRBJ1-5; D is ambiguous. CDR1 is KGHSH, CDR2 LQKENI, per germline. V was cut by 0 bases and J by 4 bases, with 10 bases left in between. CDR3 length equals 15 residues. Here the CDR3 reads CASSPPGSGNQPQHF. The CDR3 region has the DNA TGTGCCAGCTCACCACCTGGTTCGGGTAATCAGCCCCAGCATTTT.

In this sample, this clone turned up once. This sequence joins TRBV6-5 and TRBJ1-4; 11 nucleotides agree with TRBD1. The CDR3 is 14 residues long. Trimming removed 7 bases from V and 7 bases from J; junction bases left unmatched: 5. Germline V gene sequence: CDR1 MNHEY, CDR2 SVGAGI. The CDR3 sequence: CASKRTGGIEKLFF. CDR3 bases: TGTGCCAGCAAGCGGACAGGGGGCATTGAAAAACTGTTTTTT.

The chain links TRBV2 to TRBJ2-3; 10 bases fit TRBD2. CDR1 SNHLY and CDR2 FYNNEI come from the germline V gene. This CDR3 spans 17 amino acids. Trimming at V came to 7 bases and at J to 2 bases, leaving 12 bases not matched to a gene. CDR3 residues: CASMTPGLATPTDTQYF. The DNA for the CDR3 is TGTGCCAGCATGACGCCGGGACTAGCGACCCCCACAGATACGCAGTATTTT.

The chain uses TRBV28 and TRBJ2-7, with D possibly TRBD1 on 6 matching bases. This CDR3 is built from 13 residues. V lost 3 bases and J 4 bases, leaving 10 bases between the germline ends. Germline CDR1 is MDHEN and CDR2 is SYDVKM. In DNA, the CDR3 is TGTGCCAGCAGTTTCCTCGGACAGTACGAGCAGTACTTC. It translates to CASSFLGQYEQYF.